This TCR beta chain was documented in a study of blood T cell repertoires in COVID-19. Study at large: Samples representing acute and convalescent COVID-19 were sourced from the United States, Italy and Spain. PBMCs, B-cell-depleted T cells, or T cells were the source of the cDNA or gDNA that made up the material.

As handled by the study authors: It was from reference gene primer amplification that nucleated cell counts were estimated. TCRdb's table, derived via immunoSEQ multiplex PCR, lists solely in-frame clones and lacks some. V and J calls and clone size are those listed in that table; D and trimming were worked out from the DNA. The sample consists of around 94,000 clones, around 86% of them appearing once. Specimen: peripheral blood. The source of this sequence is a man in his forties or fifties with active or convalescent COVID-19.

The CDR3 loop is CASTHRNTIYF. CDR3 sequence (DNA): TGTGCCAGCACACATCGAAACACCATATATTTT. The rearrangement links TRBV6-5 to TRBJ1-3; D remains ambiguous. Germline assignment: CDR1 MNHEY and CDR2 SVGAGI. V lost 7 bases, J lost 5 bases, and 6 bases lay in between. The CDR3 is 11 residues long.